The rows below give T cell receptor beta chains drawn from one sample of a study of T cell repertoires in cytomegalovirus infection. These receptors have no identified antigens. Via MiXCR, TCRdb re-called the reads, giving one row per CDR3 protein. The sample shows around 100,000 distinct CDR3 sequences, about 9.5% of them seen only once. The specimen sequenced was PBMCs, sequenced either directly or after in vitro stimulation (not recorded which). Every receptor here comes from a human donor in good health (CMV status not recorded). Some clones in this sample may be carry-over from other donors' samples. Each CDR3 is given with its conserved first and last residue. Each record gives: D gene, V gene, clone size, J gene, CDR3 protein, CDR3 DNA. A D gene is named only where the DNA matches it firmly. Some rows have no size entry. The others give once, few or many, or a class for an expanded clone.

D: NA; V: TRBV11-2; size: many; J: TRBJ2-2; CDR3: CASSFGLNTGELFF; DNA: TGTGCCAGCAGCTTTGGACTGAACACCGGGGAGCTGTTTTTT
D: NA; V: TRBV7-2; size: few; J: TRBJ2-2; CDR3: CASSPGPGNTGELFF; DNA: TGTGCCAGCAGCCCCGGTCCAGGGAACACCGGGGAGCTGTTTTTT
D: TRBD1; V: TRBV4-3; size: many; J: TRBJ1-2; CDR3: CASSQGQGASGYTF; DNA: TGCGCCAGCAGCCAAGGGCAGGGGGCTAGTGGCTACACCTTC
D: NA; V: TRBV4-1; size: NA; J: TRBJ1-1; CDR3: CASSQDTNTQAFF; DNA: TGTGCCAGCAGCCAAGATACAAACACTCAAGCTTTCTTT
D: TRBD1; V: TRBV7-9; size: many; J: TRBJ2-1; CDR3: CASSSTTGTGNDEQFF; DNA: TGTGCCAGCAGTTCGACGACCGGGACAGGGAACGATGAGCAGTTCTTC
D: TRBD1; V: TRBV4-3; size: NA; J: TRBJ1-2; CDR3: CASSQLPSTGSYTF; DNA: TGCGCCAGCAGCCAGCTTCCCTCGACAGGGAGCTACACCTTC
D: TRBD2; V: TRBV29-1; size: few; J: TRBJ2-7; CDR3: CSVKMTSGYEQYF; DNA: TGCAGCGTTAAGATGACTAGCGGCTACGAGCAGTACTTC
D: NA; V: TRBV11-3; size: NA; J: TRBJ1-1; CDR3: CASSGRGPNTEAFF; DNA: TGTGCCAGCAGCGGCCGGGGGCCGAACACTGAAGCTTTCTTT
D: NA; V: TRBV19; size: NA; J: TRBJ2-3; CDR3: CASSMGASGTDTQYF; DNA: TGTGCCAGTAGTATGGGGGCTAGCGGCACAGATACGCAGTATTTT
D: NA; V: TRBV7-8; size: many; J: TRBJ2-6; CDR3: CASSSRLKTGANVLTF; DNA: TGTGCCAGCAGCTCCCGTCTCAAGACTGGGGCCAACGTCCTGACTTTC
D: NA; V: TRBV20-1; size: many; J: TRBJ1-6; CDR3: CSAREAGNNSPLHF; DNA: TGCAGTGCTAGAGAGGCAGGGAATAATTCACCCCTCCACTTT
D: NA; V: TRBV7-2; size: few; J: TRBJ2-5; CDR3: CASSSYRRTQETQYF; DNA: TGTGCCAGCAGCTCCTATCGGCGGACCCAAGAGACCCAGTACTTC
D: NA; V: TRBV7-2; size: many; J: TRBJ1-5; CDR3: CASSSTFLQPYSNQPQHF; DNA: TGTGCCAGCAGCTCAACTTTCCTACAGCCTTATAGCAATCAGCCCCAGCATTTT
D: TRBD1; V: TRBV7-3; size: NA; J: TRBJ2-1; CDR3: CASGQGNEQFF; DNA: TGTGCCAGTGGACAGGGGAATGAGCAGTTCTTC
D: NA; V: TRBV20-1; size: NA; J: TRBJ1-1; CDR3: CSAGGDTEAFF; DNA: TGCAGTGCTGGCGGAGACACTGAAGCTTTCTTT
D: NA; V: TRBV5-1; size: many; J: TRBJ2-5; CDR3: CASSPTGTAQETQYF; DNA: TGCGCCAGCAGCCCAACCGGGACTGCTCAAGAGACCCAGTACTTC
D: TRBD2; V: TRBV4-1; size: many; J: TRBJ2-3; CDR3: CASSLTWTSGSGTDTQYF; DNA: TGCGCCAGCAGCCTTACCTGGACTAGCGGGAGTGGGACAGATACGCAGTATTTT
D: NA; V: TRBV18; size: many; J: TRBJ1-1; CDR3: CASSPSSTGKGFSGAFF; DNA: TGTGCCAGCTCACCATCATCTACAGGGAAAGGTTTCTCTGGAGCTTTCTTT
D: NA; V: TRBV12-3/TRBV12-4; size: NA; J: TRBJ2-7; CDR3: CASTNGMTYEQYF; DNA: TGTGCCAGCACCAACGGGATGACCTACGAGCAGTACTTC
D: TRBD2; V: TRBV28; size: NA; J: TRBJ2-3; CDR3: CASSSSGASGTYTQYF; DNA: TGTGCCAGCAGTTCGAGCGGGGCTAGCGGGACGTATACGCAGTATTTT
D: NA; V: TRBV15; size: many; J: TRBJ2-1; CDR3: CATSRDPQRAGTYNEQFF; DNA: TGTGCCACCAGCAGAGATCCTCAAAGGGCGGGAACCTACAATGAGCAGTTCTTC
D: TRBD2; V: TRBV29-1; size: once; J: TRBJ2-3; CDR3: CSVVTAGGDTQYF; DNA: TGCAGCGTTGTAACAGCGGGGGGAGATACGCAGTATTTT
D: NA; V: TRBV12-3/TRBV12-4; size: many; J: TRBJ1-6; CDR3: CASSLVGPLGLNSPLHF; DNA: TGTGCCAGCAGTTTAGTGGGCCCTCTAGGCCTGAATTCACCCCTCCACTTT
D: TRBD1; V: TRBV7-6; size: few; J: TRBJ1-4; CDR3: CASSRSTGKGLDEKLFF; DNA: TGTGCCAGCAGCCGATCGACAGGGAAGGGGTTAGATGAAAAACTGTTTTTT
D: NA; V: TRBV6-5; size: many; J: TRBJ2-2; CDR3: CASSYLGTSNTGELFF; DNA: TGTGCCAGCAGTTACCTCGGGACTTCGAACACCGGGGAGCTGTTTTTT
D: NA; V: TRBV19; size: NA; J: TRBJ2-7; CDR3: CASSRDTYYEQYF; DNA: TGTGCCAGTAGTCGGGACACTTACTACGAGCAGTACTTC
D: TRBD2; V: TRBV11-2; size: many; J: TRBJ2-7; CDR3: CASSHLLAGQGEQYF; DNA: TGTGCCAGCAGTCACCTACTAGCGGGACAAGGTGAGCAGTACTTC
D: NA; V: TRBV11-3; size: many; J: TRBJ2-5; CDR3: CASSLGLETQYF; DNA: TGTGCCAGCAGCTTAGGTTTGGAGACCCAGTACTTC
D: NA; V: TRBV6-6; size: few; J: TRBJ1-5; CDR3: CASSGDALRPQHF; DNA: TGTGCCAGCAGTGGGGACGCCTTAAGGCCCCAGCATTTT
D: NA; V: TRBV29-1; size: few; J: TRBJ2-5; CDR3: CSVEGRLETQYF; DNA: TGCAGCGTTGAAGGAAGATTGGAGACCCAGTACTTC
D: NA; V: TRBV7-9; size: many; J: TRBJ2-2; CDR3: CASSPRDRGRLAGRTGELFF; DNA: TGTGCCAGCAGCCCCCGAGACAGGGGGCGACTAGCGGGACGCACCGGGGAGCTGTTTTTT
D: NA; V: TRBV5-4; size: few; J: TRBJ2-5; CDR3: CASSSYDLEETQYF; DNA: TGTGCCAGCAGCTCCTACGACTTAGAGGAGACCCAGTACTTC
D: TRBD2; V: TRBV7-3; size: many; J: TRBJ2-3; CDR3: CASSSGLAGSTTDTQYF; DNA: TGTGCCAGCAGCTCCGGACTAGCGGGCTCGACCACAGATACGCAGTATTTT
D: TRBD2; V: TRBV6-5; size: few; J: TRBJ2-2; CDR3: CASSYSVGTGGTGELFF; DNA: TGTGCCAGCAGTTACTCAGTAGGAACGGGAGGAACCGGGGAGCTGTTTTTT
D: TRBD2; V: TRBV14; size: few; J: TRBJ2-3; CDR3: CASSPWRLAGPDTQYF; DNA: TGTGCCAGCAGCCCGTGGCGACTAGCGGGACCAGATACGCAGTATTTT
D: NA; V: TRBV19; size: many; J: TRBJ2-1; CDR3: CASSTRLDEQFF; DNA: TGTGCCAGTAGTACCCGGTTGGATGAGCAGTTCTTC
D: TRBD2; V: TRBV7-2; size: few; J: TRBJ2-7; CDR3: CASSPGTSGIYEQYF; DNA: TGTGCCAGCAGCCCCGGGACTAGCGGGATCTACGAGCAGTACTTC
D: NA; V: TRBV7-3; size: many; J: TRBJ2-7; CDR3: CASSPSAADEQYF; DNA: TGTGCCAGCAGCCCATCAGCAGCGGACGAGCAGTACTTC
D: TRBD1; V: TRBV6-6; size: few; J: TRBJ2-1; CDR3: CASSYPRSTGNEQFF; DNA: TGTGCCAGCAGTTACCCCCGATCGACAGGGAATGAGCAGTTCTTC
D: TRBD2; V: TRBV5-1; size: NA; J: TRBJ2-2; CDR3: CASSLGTSVNTGELFF; DNA: TGCGCCAGCAGCTTAGGGACTAGCGTGAACACCGGGGAGCTGTTTTTT
D: TRBD2; V: TRBV6-8; size: NA; J: TRBJ2-7; CDR3: CASRRSTSGSYEQYF; DNA: TGTGCCAGCAGGCGAAGCACTAGCGGGTCCTACGAGCAGTACTTC
D: NA; V: TRBV7-2; size: many; J: TRBJ1-2; CDR3: CASSFGTDANYGYTF; DNA: TGTGCCAGCAGCTTTGGAACAGACGCTAACTATGGCTACACCTTC
D: TRBD1; V: TRBV28; size: NA; J: TRBJ2-7; CDR3: CASSSRTGGSYEQYF; DNA: TGTGCCAGCAGTTCCCGGACAGGGGGAAGCTACGAGCAGTACTTC
D: NA; V: TRBV7-9; size: few; J: TRBJ2-5; CDR3: CASSKPGRRETQYF; DNA: TGTGCCAGCAGCAAACCGGGACGCAGAGAGACCCAGTACTTC
D: NA; V: TRBV28; size: few; J: TRBJ2-3; CDR3: CASHAPGGGTDTQYF; DNA: TGTGCCAGCCACGCCCCGGGGGGCGGCACAGATACGCAGTATTTT
D: NA; V: TRBV2; size: many; J: TRBJ2-1; CDR3: CASSEGRLYNEQFF; DNA: TGTGCCAGCAGTGAGGGAAGACTCTACAATGAGCAGTTCTTC
D: TRBD1; V: TRBV6-5; size: few; J: TRBJ2-7; CDR3: CASNPGQGTGEQYF; DNA: TGTGCCAGCAACCCAGGACAGGGGACGGGGGAGCAGTACTTC
D: NA; V: TRBV7-2; size: many; J: TRBJ1-1; CDR3: CASSLFTEAFF; DNA: TGTGCCAGCAGCTTATTTACTGAAGCTTTCTTT
D: NA; V: TRBV3-1; size: NA; J: TRBJ2-7; CDR3: CASSQVGGETEQYF; DNA: TGTGCCAGCAGCCAAGTAGGGGGGGAGACGGAGCAGTACTTC
D: TRBD2; V: TRBV6-6; size: NA; J: TRBJ2-1; CDR3: CATLLVLAGGNEQFF; DNA: TGTGCCACCCTATTAGTACTAGCGGGCGGCAATGAGCAGTTCTTC